This is a list of T cell receptor beta chains from one sample in a study of Graves' ophthalmopathy and Graves' hyperthyroidism. MiXCR was run by TCRdb on the multiplex PCR reads, yielding one entry per CDR3 protein. This table has 500,000 to 600,000 distinct CDR3 sequences, 39% appearing once. Source material: peripheral blood or thyroid tissue (not recorded which). All receptors come from an adult man with Graves' hyperthyroidism. CDR3s include the opening cysteine and the closing phenylalanine or tryptophan. A D gene is named only where the DNA matches it firmly. Expanded clones get a size class; other rows say once, few or many, or leave the size out.

TRBV12-3/TRBV12-4,-,TRBJ2-2,-,CASTPTVGLIPGANTGELFF,TGTGCCAGCACCCCGACCGTGGGTCTAATCCCAGGCGCGAACACCGGGGAGCTGTTTTTT
TRBV24-1,-,TRBJ2-5,once,CATSSFATVPQETQYF,TGTGCCACCAGCAGCTTTGCGACAGTCCCTCAAGAGACCCAGTACTTC
TRBV29-1,-,TRBJ2-7,few,CSVETEAYEQYF,TGCAGCGTTGAAACTGAAGCCTACGAGCAGTACTTC
TRBV7-8,TRBD2,TRBJ2-5,-,CASSPAGGMGQETQYF,TGTGCCAGCAGCCCTGCGGGAGGAATGGGTCAAGAGACCCAGTACTTC
TRBV2,TRBD2,TRBJ2-3,-,CASSAGGPVDTQYF,TGTGCCAGCAGTGCGGGAGGGCCAGTTGATACGCAGTATTTT
TRBV7-2,-,TRBJ2-5,many,CASSKSGYREETQYF,TGTGCCAGCAGCAAGAGCGGCTACAGGGAAGAGACCCAGTACTTC
TRBV7-6,TRBD2,TRBJ2-7,many,CASSSATSGRYEQYF,TGTGCCAGCAGCTCCGCGACTAGCGGGAGATACGAGCAGTACTTC
TRBV28,TRBD2,TRBJ2-5,-,CASRWSGGETQYF,TGTGCCAGCCGGTGGTCGGGGGGAGAGACCCAGTACTTC
TRBV25-1,-,TRBJ2-7,many,CASSEYVFGSYEQYF,TGTGCCAGCAGTGAATATGTATTCGGTTCCTACGAGCAGTACTTC
TRBV19,-,TRBJ1-4,many,CASSPYRDRSTNEKLFF,TGTGCCAGTAGTCCCTACCGCGACAGGTCAACTAATGAAAAACTGTTTTTT
TRBV7-2,-,TRBJ2-7,many,CASSWPDGSYEQYF,TGTGCCAGCAGTTGGCCGGACGGGTCCTACGAGCAGTACTTC
TRBV5-1,-,TRBJ2-7,many,CASSVDRHEQYF,TGCGCCAGCAGCGTCGACAGGCACGAGCAGTACTTC
TRBV5-1,-,TRBJ1-1,many,CASSLGFINTEAFF,TGCGCCAGCAGCTTGGGGTTTATCAACACTGAAGCTTTCTTT
TRBV7-2,-,TRBJ1-1,-,CASSLGFGGAATEAFF,TGTGCCAGCAGCTTAGGTTTTGGGGGGGCGGCCACTGAAGCTTTCTTT
TRBV3-1,-,TRBJ1-5,few,CASSQWGGNQPQHF,TGTGCCAGCAGCCAATGGGGAGGCAATCAGCCCCAGCATTTT
TRBV5-4,TRBD1,TRBJ2-7,-,CASSQQTGAYEQYF,TGTGCCAGCAGCCAGCAGACAGGGGCCTACGAGCAGTACTTC
TRBV6-5,-,TRBJ2-1,many,CASSLGGLGEQFF,TGTGCCAGCAGTCTCGGGGGTCTGGGTGAGCAGTTCTTC
TRBV6-5,-,TRBJ2-7,many,CASSYGVTNHYEQYF,TGTGCCAGCAGTTACGGTGTCACCAACCACTACGAGCAGTACTTC
TRBV20-1,TRBD1,TRBJ2-5,-,CSARSWDRASETQYF,TGCAGTGCTAGAAGCTGGGACAGGGCGTCGGAGACCCAGTACTTC
TRBV6-5,-,TRBJ2-6,many,CASSTPSGANVLTF,TGTGCCAGCAGTACTCCTTCTGGGGCCAACGTCCTGACTTTC
TRBV5-1,TRBD2,TRBJ2-1,-,CASSPSSGTYNEQFF,TGTGCCAGCAGCCCCTCTAGCGGTACCTACAATGAGCAGTTCTTC
TRBV28,-,TRBJ1-1,many,CASSLFRTEAFF,TGTGCCAGCAGTTTATTCAGGACTGAAGCTTTCTTT
TRBV7-3,-,TRBJ1-2,many,CASSLTVGSVSGYTF,TGTGCCAGCAGCTTAACAGTGGGATCCGTAAGCGGCTACACCTTC
TRBV6-5,-,TRBJ1-3,few,CASSPELLNTIYF,TGTGCCAGCAGCCCCGAGCTTCTAAACACCATATATTTT
TRBV11-2,-,TRBJ2-2,few,CASSLDMGTGELFF,TGTGCCAGCAGCTTAGATATGGGGACCGGGGAGCTGTTTTTT
TRBV10-3,TRBD2,TRBJ2-7,many,CAISEVLAGSFSYEQYF,TGTGCCATCAGTGAAGTGCTAGCGGGGTCCTTCTCCTACGAGCAGTACTTC
TRBV24-1,TRBD2,TRBJ2-7,few,CATAGTSGSYEQYF,TGTGCCACCGCCGGGACTAGCGGATCCTACGAGCAGTACTTC
TRBV20-1,-,TRBJ1-2,-,CSASMDNYGYTF,TGCAGTGCTAGTATGGACAACTATGGCTACACCTTC
TRBV6-5,TRBD1,TRBJ2-7,few,CASSYDMIQGNEQYF,TGTGCCAGCAGTTACGATATGATACAGGGGAACGAGCAGTACTTC
TRBV15,TRBD1,TRBJ2-5,-,CATSRGDRGGGETQYF,TGTGCCACCAGCAGGGGGGACAGGGGAGGAGGGGAGACCCAGTACTTC
TRBV25-1,-,TRBJ1-1,-,CARDTTNAMNTEAFF,TGTGCTAGAGATACGACAAATGCGATGAACACTGAAGCTTTCTTT
TRBV12-3/TRBV12-4,-,TRBJ2-3,once,CASREGGGHTDTQYF,TGTGCCAGCAGGGAGGGCGGCGGACACACAGATACGCAGTATTTT
TRBV9,-,TRBJ2-5,many,CASSGSGGSETQYF,TGTGCCAGCAGCGGTAGTGGGGGGTCAGAGACCCAGTACTTC
TRBV10-3,TRBD1,TRBJ1-2,-,CASSDRDLGYTF,TGTGCCAGCAGTGACAGGGATCTTGGCTACACCTTC
TRBV10-2,-,TRBJ2-7,many,CASSEYTYEQYF,TGCGCCAGCAGTGAGTATACCTACGAGCAGTACTTC
TRBV19,-,TRBJ1-1,many,CASSSRTANTEAFF,TGTGCCAGTAGTTCCCGGACGGCTAACACTGAAGCTTTCTTT
TRBV7-8,-,TRBJ2-5,-,CASSLDTAGSETQYF,TGTGCCAGCAGCTTAGACACGGCGGGATCGGAGACCCAGTACTTC
TRBV7-6,TRBD2,TRBJ2-7,few,CASSLVGASGSYEQYF,TGTGCCAGCAGCTTAGTTGGGGCTAGCGGGTCCTACGAGCAGTACTTC
TRBV2,TRBD2,TRBJ2-3,-,CASSRTGLAYSSTDTQYF,TGTGCCAGCAGCCGGACGGGACTAGCGTATTCTAGCACAGATACGCAGTATTTT
TRBV7-2,-,TRBJ2-2,many,CASSLDGRGIDTGELFF,TGTGCCAGCAGCTTAGACGGACGGGGGATCGACACCGGGGAGCTGTTTTTT
TRBV24-1,-,TRBJ1-5,many,CATSDPPSNQPQHF,TGTGCCACCAGTGACCCGCCCAGCAATCAGCCCCAGCATTTT
TRBV7-2,TRBD2,TRBJ2-7,-,CASSLVSSGSGEQYF,TGTGCCAGCAGCTTAGTGTCTAGCGGGAGCGGTGAGCAGTACTTC
TRBV2,-,TRBJ2-2,-,CASSEGWVAPGELFF,TGTGCCAGCAGTGAAGGTTGGGTGGCCCCCGGGGAGCTGTTTTTT
TRBV5-8,TRBD1,TRBJ1-1,few,CASSLDITGAGRAFF,TGTGCCAGCAGCTTAGATATAACAGGGGCAGGTAGGGCTTTCTTT
TRBV12-3/TRBV12-4,-,TRBJ1-1,-,CASSSPQGKPADTEAFF,TGTGCCAGCAGTTCCCCACAGGGAAAGCCTGCGGACACTGAAGCTTTCTTT
TRBV4-1,-,TRBJ1-2,many,CASSPMDSTYGYTF,TGCGCCAGCAGCCCAATGGACAGTACCTATGGCTACACCTTC
TRBV7-2,TRBD2,TRBJ2-1,-,CASSLSGGISYNEQFF,TGTGCCAGCAGCTTATCGGGAGGGATCTCCTACAATGAGCAGTTCTTC
TRBV25-1,TRBD1,TRBJ2-5,-,CASSFDRGPQETQYF,TGTGCCAGCAGCTTTGACAGGGGGCCGCAAGAGACCCAGTACTTC
TRBV11-2,-,TRBJ2-6,many,CASRKPGANVLTF,TGTGCCAGTCGTAAACCTGGAGCCAACGTCCTGACTTTC
TRBV30,-,TRBJ1-2,-,CAWRGGVGYTF,TGTGCCTGGAGGGGGGGGGTAGGCTACACCTTC
TRBV3-1,-,TRBJ2-5,many,CASSQDAPTVSETQYF,TGTGCCAGCAGCCAAGATGCCCCGACAGTGAGCGAGACCCAGTACTTC
TRBV20-1,-,TRBJ1-1,-,CSARFQGKNTEAFF,TGCAGTGCTAGATTCCAGGGTAAGAACACTGAAGCTTTCTTT
TRBV7-9,TRBD1,TRBJ2-6,-,CASTSGTGGSGANVLTF,TGTGCCAGCACCTCCGGGACAGGTGGCTCTGGGGCCAACGTCCTGACTTTC